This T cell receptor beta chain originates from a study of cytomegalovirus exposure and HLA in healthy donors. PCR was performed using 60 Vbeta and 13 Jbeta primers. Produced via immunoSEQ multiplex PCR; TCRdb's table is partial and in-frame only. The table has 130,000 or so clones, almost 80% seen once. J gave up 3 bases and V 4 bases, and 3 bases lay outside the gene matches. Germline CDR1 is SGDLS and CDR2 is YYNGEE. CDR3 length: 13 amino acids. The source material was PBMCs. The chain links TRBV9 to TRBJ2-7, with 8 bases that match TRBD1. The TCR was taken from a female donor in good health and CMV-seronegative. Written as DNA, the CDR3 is TGTGCCAGCAGCCCTGGACAGGGCTACGAGCAGTACTTC. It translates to CASSPGQGYEQYF.